Following are 3 T cell receptor beta chains from one sample sequenced in a study of PD-1 blockade in classical Hodgkin lymphoma (dated by TCRdb to 2018 to 2020). Libraries were prepared through the immunoSEQ multiplex PCR assay. What TCRdb holds here is the immuneACCESS table cut down to in-frame rearrangements. Part of the clones is not present; checked against another copy, under half of the missing clones reflect an unresolved V gene, and the others are unexplained. The sample has approximately 20,000 clones on record, 80% of them singletons. Jointly, the top ten make up 22% of the sample. The time point label of this sample denotes: cycle 4 day 1 (C4D1), after more than 5 weeks of nivolumab. Every trial patient had relapsed following autologous stem cell transplantation, and prior brentuximab vedotin exposure was what differed among cohorts A, B and C. This specimen consisted of peripheral blood mononuclear cells (PBMCs), obtained before the fourth cycle of nivolumab. Source of these receptors: a human donor with classical Hodgkin lymphoma.

V gene TRBV5-4 combines with J gene TRBJ2-7; D might be TRBD1 (5 bases). The CDR3 has 13 amino acids. Per germline, CDR1 SGHNT and CDR2 YYREEE (reference sequence). V dropped 0 bases and J dropped 4 bases, with 8 bases sitting between them. The CDR3 region is CASSLDRMYEQYV. The DNA of the CDR3 is TGTGCCAGCAGCTTGGACAGGATGTACGAGCAGTACGTC.

This clone was recorded once. The CDR3 DNA sequence: TGTGCCAGCAGCACTGGACAGTTAAAAAACATTCAGTACTTC. This codes for CASSTGQLKNIQYF. V and J are TRBV11-2 and TRBJ2-4, with TRBD1 as a possible D gene (6 bases). The CDR3 is 14 residues long. V was clipped by 5 bases and J by 4 bases, with 12 bases between them. CDR1 SGHAT and CDR2 FQNNGV come from the germline V gene.

The rearrangement joins TRBV6-6 to TRBJ2-7; 8 bases match TRBD1. The V and J ends lost 5 bases and 4 bases, in that order; junction bases with no gene match: 10. The CDR3 runs to 15 residues. Germline V gene lookup returns CDR1 MNHNY and CDR2 SVGAGI (reference sequence). CDR3 in amino acids: CASSQGADLWYEQYV. The CDR3, as DNA: TGTGCCAGCAGTCAGGGGGCCGACCTATGGTACGAGCAGTACGTC.